The 12 T cell receptor beta chains below come from one sample, sequenced in a study of T-cell reconstitution after alpha-beta-depleted transplantation in children (dated by TCRdb to about 2016). In the paper's terms, the treatment or condition label means: allogeneic hematopoietic cell transplantation with graft depleted of TCRalphabeta T cells and CD19 B cells. The library relied on PCR. Sequencing instrument: Illumina HiSeq 2500. TCR library preparation used molecular barcoding, with unique molecular identifiers applied to normalize quantification of the TCRbeta repertoire. Through fastp at Q25 and MiXCR, TCRdb rebuilt clones from the public reads, retaining in-frame beta chains. Rows are combined by CDR3 protein, so each entry shows the most common genes and DNA. Present in this sample are around 960,000 distinct CDR3 sequences, roughly 31% of which were seen just once. Around 30% of the sample rests with the top ten.

This specimen was PBMCs, mostly from graft donor cells, taken 360 days after TCRalphabeta/CD19-depleted stem cell transplant. The source is a boy in the first two years of life who had a stem cell transplant for SCID, so the T cells may come from the graft donor.

The sample holds a few counts of this clonotype. V is TRBV6-5 and J is TRBJ1-1; D call uncertain. Trimming shortened V by 3 bases and J by 7 bases, and 18 bases separated the two germline ends. Germline V lookup: CDR1 MNHEY, CDR2 SVGAGI. CDR3 length: 15 residues. The CDR3 loop is CASSYWPMRANEAFF. The CDR3 DNA reads TGTGCCAGCAGTTATTGGCCAATGCGGGCTAATGAAGCTTTCTTT.

Details on this clonotype: The junction differs from germline at one of its ends, possibly a read error. The chain employs TRBV18 and TRBJ2-5; 9 nucleotides line up with TRBD1. The CDR3 is 17 residues long. Per the germline V gene, CDR1 is KGHSH and CDR2 is LQKENI. The CDR3 sequence is CASSPVPGQGFSRPKLF. CDR3 bases: TGTGCCAGCTCACCGGTACCGGGACAGGGCTTTTCCCGCCCCAAACTCTTC.

This clonotype was seen a few times. The chain recombines TRBV5-1 with TRBJ1-1, with a weak D call TRBD1 (6 bases). V lost 4 bases, J lost 1 base, and 14 bases lay in between. This CDR3 has 15 amino acids. Germline V gene data show CDR1 as SGHRS and CDR2 as YFSETQ. CDR3 sequence reads: CASSIAGQTNTEAFF. CDR3 sequence (DNA): TGCGCCAGCAGCATCGCAGGACAGACGAACACTGAAGCTTTCTTT.

At least ten counts were recorded for this clonotype. This chain's CDR3 is CASSLAGASNQPQHF. In DNA, the CDR3 is TGCGCCAGCAGCTTGGCGGGGGCTAGCAATCAGCCCCAGCATTTT. The V and J genes are TRBV5-1 and TRBJ1-5, with D possibly TRBD1 on 6 matching bases. Looked up from germline, CDR1 is SGHRS and CDR2 is YFSETQ. The CDR3 has 15 amino acids. V was cut by 0 bases and J by 0 bases, with 7 bases left in between. Drawing the rest from reference TRBV5-1 and TRBJ1-5, the complete variable domain is KAGVTQTPRYLIKTRGQQVTLSCSPISGHRSVSWYQQTPGQGLQFLFEYFSETQRNKGNFPGRFSGRQFSNSRSEMNVSTLELGDSALYLCASSLAGASNQPQHFGDGTRLSIL.

V and J are TRBV7-7 and TRBJ2-1; 7 bases match TRBD2. Germline CDR1 SSHAT, CDR2 FNYEAQ (reference sequence). CDR3 length: 15 residues. The trim removed 4 bases at V and 4 bases at J, leaving 7 bases unmatched. The chain's CDR3 is CASSWAPSGYNEQFF. CDR3 nucleotides: TGTGCCAGCAGCTGGGCCCCTAGCGGTTACAATGAGCAGTTCTTC.

This chain uses TRBV12-3 or TRBV12-4 with TRBJ2-1, with a possible D match to TRBD1 (7 bases). CDR3 length: 15 residues. The V and J ends lost 3 bases and 9 bases respectively, with 18 bases between them. CDR3 DNA sequence: TGTGCCAGCAGTTTCGTGGAGGGGGCCGGCGGTGAGCAGTTCTTC. Its protein is CASSFVEGAGGEQFF.

This chain links TRBV5-1 with TRBJ2-5; D unclear. The germline V gene has CDR1 SGHRS and CDR2 YFSETQ. The CDR3 spans 14 residues. With 3 bases removed from V and 5 bases from J, the gap between germline ends came to 14 bases. CDR3 residues: CASSWPRAGETQYF. In nucleotides, the CDR3 is TGCGCCAGCAGCTGGCCAAGGGCCGGGGAGACCCAGTACTTC.

The rearrangement joins TRBV29-1 to TRBJ2-5; the D gene is possibly TRBD2 (6 bases). Trimming shortened V by 6 bases and J by 2 bases, and 22 bases separated the two germline ends. Germline V CDR1 and CDR2: SQVTM, ANQGSEA. The CDR3 runs to 16 residues. The CDR3, as DNA: TGCAGCGTCGTTGGGGAGGCCCACTCTCATCAAGAGACCCAGTACTTC. Translated, it gives CSVVGEAHSHQETQYF.

The V and J genes are TRBV28 and TRBJ1-2; D not certain. Germline CDR1 MDHEN, CDR2 SYDVKM. V shed 6 bases and J shed 8 bases, with 16 bases lying between them. The CDR3 extends over 13 amino acids. The CDR3 region has the DNA TGTGCCAGCAGGCCCCCTGGTGGCGGAGGCTACACCTTC. It translates to CASRPPGGGGYTF.

The gene calls are TRBV7-9 and TRBJ1-5, with TRBD1 identical over 7 bases. The CDR3 covers 14 residues. Germline CDR1 reads SEHNR; CDR2 reads FQNEAQ (reference sequence). The V segment lost 5 bases and the J segment 6 bases; nucleotides outside the gene matches: 7. The CDR3 nucleotides are TGTGCCAGCAGCCTATCAGGGGGAATTCAGCCCCAGCATTTT. As protein: CASSLSGGIQPQHF.

The chain joins TRBV6-5 to TRBJ1-5; no firm D call. V lost 6 bases to trimming and J lost 1 base, with 10 bases between them. The germline V gene has CDR1 MNHEY and CDR2 SVGAGI. This CDR3 spans 14 amino acids. The CDR3 loop is CASSPVRSNQPQHF. The CDR3 DNA follows: TGTGCCAGCAGCCCTGTGAGGAGCAATCAGCCCCAGCATTTT.

This clonotype has ten or more counts. The V gene is TRBV7-2, the J gene TRBJ2-5; no definite D call. The V gene's germline CDR1 is SGHTA and CDR2 FQGNSA. V dropped 1 base and J dropped 5 bases, with 14 bases sitting between them. This CDR3 spans 15 amino acids. The chain's CDR3 is CASSLGGERWETQYF. The CDR3 DNA reads TGTGCCAGCAGCTTAGGGGGTGAGAGGTGGGAGACCCAGTACTTC.